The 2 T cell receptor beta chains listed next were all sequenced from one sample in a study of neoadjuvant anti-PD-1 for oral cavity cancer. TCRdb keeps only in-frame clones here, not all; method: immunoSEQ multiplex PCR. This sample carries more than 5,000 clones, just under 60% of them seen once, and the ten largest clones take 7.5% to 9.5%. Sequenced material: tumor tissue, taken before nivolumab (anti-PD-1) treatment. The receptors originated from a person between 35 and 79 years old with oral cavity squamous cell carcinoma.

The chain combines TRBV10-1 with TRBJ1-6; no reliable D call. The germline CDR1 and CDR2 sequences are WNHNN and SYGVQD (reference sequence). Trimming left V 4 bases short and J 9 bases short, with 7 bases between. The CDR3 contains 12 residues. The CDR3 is CASSVRRSPLHF. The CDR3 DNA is TGCGCCAGCAGTGTAAGGCGTTCACCCCTCCACTTT.

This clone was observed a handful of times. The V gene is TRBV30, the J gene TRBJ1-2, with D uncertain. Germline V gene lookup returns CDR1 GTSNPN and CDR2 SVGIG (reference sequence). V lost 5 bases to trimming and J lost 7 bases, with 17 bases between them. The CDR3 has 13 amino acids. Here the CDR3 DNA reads TGTGCCTGGTCCCCGCAGGCCCAGGCTGGCTACACCTTC. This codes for CAWSPQAQAGYTF.